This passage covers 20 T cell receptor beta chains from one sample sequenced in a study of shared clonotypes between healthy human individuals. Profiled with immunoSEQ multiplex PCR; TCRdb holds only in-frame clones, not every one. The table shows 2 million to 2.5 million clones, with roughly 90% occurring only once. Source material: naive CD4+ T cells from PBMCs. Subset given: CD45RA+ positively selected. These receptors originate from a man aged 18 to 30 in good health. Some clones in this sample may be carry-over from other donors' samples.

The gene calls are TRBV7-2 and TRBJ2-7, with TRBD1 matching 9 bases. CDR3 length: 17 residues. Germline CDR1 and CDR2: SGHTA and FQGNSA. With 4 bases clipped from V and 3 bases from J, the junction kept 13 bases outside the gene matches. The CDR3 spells CASSSGRTGATLYEQYF. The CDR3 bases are TGTGCCAGCAGCTCCGGAAGGACAGGGGCCACCCTCTACGAGCAGTACTTC.

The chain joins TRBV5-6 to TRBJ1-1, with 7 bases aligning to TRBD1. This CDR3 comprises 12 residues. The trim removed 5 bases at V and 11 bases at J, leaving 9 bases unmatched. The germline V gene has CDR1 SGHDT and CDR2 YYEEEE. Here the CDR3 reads CASRVYRGAAFF. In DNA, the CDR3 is TGTGCCAGCAGGGTGTACAGGGGAGCGGCTTTCTTT.

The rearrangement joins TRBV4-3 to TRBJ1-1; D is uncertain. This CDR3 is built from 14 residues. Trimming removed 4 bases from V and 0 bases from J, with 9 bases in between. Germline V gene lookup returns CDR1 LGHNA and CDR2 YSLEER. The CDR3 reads CASSPGSLNTEAFF. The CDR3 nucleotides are TGCGCCAGCAGCCCTGGATCTTTGAACACTGAAGCTTTCTTT.

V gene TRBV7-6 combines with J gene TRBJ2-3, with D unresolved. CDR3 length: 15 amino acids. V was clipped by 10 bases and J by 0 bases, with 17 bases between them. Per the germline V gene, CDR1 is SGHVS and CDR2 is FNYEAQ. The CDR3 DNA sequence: TGTGCCAAAGGGCCATGGGAACGTAGCACAGATACGCAGTATTTT. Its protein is CAKGPWERSTDTQYF.

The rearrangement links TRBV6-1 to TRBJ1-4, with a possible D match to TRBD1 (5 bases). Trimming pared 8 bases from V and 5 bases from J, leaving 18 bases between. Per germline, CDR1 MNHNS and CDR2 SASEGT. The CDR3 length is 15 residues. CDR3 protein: CASSHGAVKNEKLFF. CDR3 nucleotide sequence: TGTGCCAGCTCCCATGGGGCCGTCAAAAATGAAAAACTGTTTTTT.

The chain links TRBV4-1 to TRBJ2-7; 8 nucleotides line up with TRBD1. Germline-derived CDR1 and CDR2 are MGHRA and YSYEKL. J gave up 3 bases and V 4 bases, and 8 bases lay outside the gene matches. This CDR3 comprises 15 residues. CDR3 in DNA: TGCGCCAGCAGCCGTACCGGGGACAGGATCTACGAGCAGTACTTC. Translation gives CASSRTGDRIYEQYF.

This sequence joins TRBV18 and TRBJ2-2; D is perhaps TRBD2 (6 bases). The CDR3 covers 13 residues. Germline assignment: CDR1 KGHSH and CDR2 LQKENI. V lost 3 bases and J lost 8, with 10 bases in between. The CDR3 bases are TGTGCCAGCTCACCGGGAGGAGGTGGGGAGCTGTTTTTT. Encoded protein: CASSPGGGGELFF. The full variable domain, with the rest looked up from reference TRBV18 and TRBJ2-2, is NAGVMQNPRHLVRRRGQEARLRCSPMKGHSHVYWYRQLPEEGLKFMVYLQKENIIDESGMPKERFSAEFPKEGPSILRIQQVVRGDSAAYFCASSPGGGGELFFGEGSRLTVL.

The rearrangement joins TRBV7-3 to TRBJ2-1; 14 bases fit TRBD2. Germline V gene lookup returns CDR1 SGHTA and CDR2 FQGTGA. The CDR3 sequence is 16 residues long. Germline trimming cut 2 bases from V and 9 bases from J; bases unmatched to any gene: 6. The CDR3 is CASSLLGTSGRTEQFF. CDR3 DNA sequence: TGTGCCAGCAGCTTACTTGGGACTAGCGGGAGAACTGAGCAGTTCTTC.

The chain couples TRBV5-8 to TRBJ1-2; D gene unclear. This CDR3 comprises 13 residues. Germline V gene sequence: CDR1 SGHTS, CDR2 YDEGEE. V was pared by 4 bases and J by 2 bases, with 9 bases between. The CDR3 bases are TGTGCCAGCAGCCGACGAAGGAACTATGGCTACACCTTC. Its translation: CASSRRRNYGYTF.

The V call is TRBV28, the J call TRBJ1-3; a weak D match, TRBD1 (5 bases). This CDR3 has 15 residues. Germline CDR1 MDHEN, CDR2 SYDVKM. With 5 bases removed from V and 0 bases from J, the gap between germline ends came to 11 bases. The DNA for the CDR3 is TGTGCCAGCAGTCCCTCAGGGCACTCTGGAAACACCATATATTTT. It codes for CASSPSGHSGNTIYF.

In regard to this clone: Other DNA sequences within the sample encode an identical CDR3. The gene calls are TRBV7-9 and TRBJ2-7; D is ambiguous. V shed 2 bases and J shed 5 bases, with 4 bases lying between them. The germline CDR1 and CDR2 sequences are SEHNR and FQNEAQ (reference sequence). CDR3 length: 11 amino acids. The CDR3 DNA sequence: TGTGCCAGCAGCTTATTGGACGAGCAGTACTTC. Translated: CASSLLDEQYF.

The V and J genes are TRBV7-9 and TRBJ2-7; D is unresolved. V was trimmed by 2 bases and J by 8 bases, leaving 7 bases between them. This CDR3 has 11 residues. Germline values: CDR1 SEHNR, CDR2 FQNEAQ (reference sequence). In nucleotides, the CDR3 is TGTGCCAGCAGCTTATCAGAAAAGCAGTACTTC. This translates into CASSLSEKQYF.

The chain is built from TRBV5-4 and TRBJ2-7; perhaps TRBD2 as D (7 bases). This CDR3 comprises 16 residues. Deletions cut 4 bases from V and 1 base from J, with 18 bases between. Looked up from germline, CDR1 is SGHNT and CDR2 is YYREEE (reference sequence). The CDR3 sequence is CASSPQRGGISYEQYF. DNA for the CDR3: TGTGCCAGCAGCCCTCAGAGGGGGGGCATTTCCTACGAGCAGTACTTC.

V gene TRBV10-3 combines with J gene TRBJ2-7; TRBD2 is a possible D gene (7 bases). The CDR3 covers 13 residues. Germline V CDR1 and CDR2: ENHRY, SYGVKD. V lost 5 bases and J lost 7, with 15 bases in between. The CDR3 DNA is TGTGCCATCAGTATCGGGGGGCGCGGGGAGCAGTACTTC. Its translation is CAISIGGRGEQYF.

CDR3 sequence reads: CASSFPRGEAPDTQYF. The CDR3 DNA reads TGTGCCAGCAGCTTCCCACGTGGGGAGGCCCCAGATACGCAGTATTTT. The chain is built from TRBV7-9 and TRBJ2-3, with D possibly matching TRBD2 (6 bases). CDR1 SEHNR and CDR2 FQNEAQ come from the germline V gene (reference sequence). Trimming removed 3 bases from V and 4 bases from J, with 17 bases in between. There are 16 residues in the CDR3.

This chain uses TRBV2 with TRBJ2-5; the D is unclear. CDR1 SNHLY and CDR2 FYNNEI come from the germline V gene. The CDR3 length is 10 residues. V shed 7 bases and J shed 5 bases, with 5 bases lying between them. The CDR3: CASKGETQYF. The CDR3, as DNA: TGTGCCAGCAAAGGGGAGACCCAGTACTTC. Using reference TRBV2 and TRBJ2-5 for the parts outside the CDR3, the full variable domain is EPEVTQTPSHQVTQMGQEVILRCVPISNHLYFYWYRQILGQKVEFLVSFYNNEISEKSEIFDDQFSVERPDGSNFTLKIRSTKLEDSAMYFCASKGETQYFGPGTRLLVL.

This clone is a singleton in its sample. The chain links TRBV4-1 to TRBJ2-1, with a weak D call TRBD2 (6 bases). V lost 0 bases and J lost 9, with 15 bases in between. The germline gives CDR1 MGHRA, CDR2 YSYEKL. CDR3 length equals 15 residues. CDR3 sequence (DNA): TGCGCCAGCAGCCAAGATGAAGCCCCGGGGGTTGAGCAGTTCTTC. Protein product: CASSQDEAPGVEQFF.

CDR3 bases: TGTGCCAGCAGCTTGGATGGTCGACAGGGTCGGACAGATACGCAGTATTTT. The encoded protein is CASSLDGRQGRTDTQYF. This chain uses TRBV5-4 with TRBJ2-3, with 7 bases lining up with TRBD1. The V gene's germline CDR1 is SGHNT and CDR2 YYREEE (reference sequence). CDR3 size: 17 residues. V shed 0 bases and J 3 bases; nucleotides not matched to a gene: 10.

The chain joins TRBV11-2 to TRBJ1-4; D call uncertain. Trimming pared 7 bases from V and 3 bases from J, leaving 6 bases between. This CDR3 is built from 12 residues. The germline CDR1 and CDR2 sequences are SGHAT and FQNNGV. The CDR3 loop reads CASTSSNEKLFF. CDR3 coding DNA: TGTGCCAGCACCTCCTCTAATGAAAAACTGTTTTTT.

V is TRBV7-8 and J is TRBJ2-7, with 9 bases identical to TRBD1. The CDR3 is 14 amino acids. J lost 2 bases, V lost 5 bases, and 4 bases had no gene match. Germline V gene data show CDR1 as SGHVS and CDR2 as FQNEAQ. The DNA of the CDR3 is TGTGCCAGCAGCCCCGGGACAGGGCCCTACGAGCAGTACTTC. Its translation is CASSPGTGPYEQYF.